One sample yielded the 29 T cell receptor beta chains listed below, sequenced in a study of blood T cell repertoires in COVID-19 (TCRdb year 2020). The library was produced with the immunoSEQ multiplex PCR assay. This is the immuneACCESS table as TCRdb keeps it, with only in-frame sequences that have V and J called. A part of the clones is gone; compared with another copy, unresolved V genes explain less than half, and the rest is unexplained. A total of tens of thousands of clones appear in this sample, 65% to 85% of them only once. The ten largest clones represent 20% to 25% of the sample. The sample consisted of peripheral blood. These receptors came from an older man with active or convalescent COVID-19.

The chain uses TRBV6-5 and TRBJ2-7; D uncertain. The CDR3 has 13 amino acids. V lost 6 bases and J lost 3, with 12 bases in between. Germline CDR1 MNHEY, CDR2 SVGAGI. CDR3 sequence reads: CASSQATLYEQYF. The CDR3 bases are TGTGCCAGCAGCCAAGCGACCCTCTACGAGCAGTACTTC.

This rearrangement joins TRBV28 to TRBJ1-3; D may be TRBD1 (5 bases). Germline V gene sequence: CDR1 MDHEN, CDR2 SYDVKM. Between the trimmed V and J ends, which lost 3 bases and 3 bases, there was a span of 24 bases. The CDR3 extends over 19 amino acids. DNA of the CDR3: TGTGCCAGCAGTTTTTTTGTCGGTTTGCGGACACGGAGTGGAAACACCATATATTTT. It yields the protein CASSFFVGLRTRSGNTIYF.

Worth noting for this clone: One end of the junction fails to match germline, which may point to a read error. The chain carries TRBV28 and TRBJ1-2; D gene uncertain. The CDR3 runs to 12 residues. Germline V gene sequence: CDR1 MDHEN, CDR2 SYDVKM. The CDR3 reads CASRLGAYGYTF. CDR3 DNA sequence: TGTGCCAGCCGTTTGGGAGCATATGGCTACACCTTC.

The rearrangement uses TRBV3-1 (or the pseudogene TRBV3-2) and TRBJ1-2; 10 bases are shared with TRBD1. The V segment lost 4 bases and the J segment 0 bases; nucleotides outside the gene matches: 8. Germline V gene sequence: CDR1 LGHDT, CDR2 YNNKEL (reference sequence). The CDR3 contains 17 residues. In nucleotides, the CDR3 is TGTGCCAGCAGCCCCTCCCTTGGACAGGGGGCTAACTATGGCTACACCTTC. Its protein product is CASSPSLGQGANYGYTF.

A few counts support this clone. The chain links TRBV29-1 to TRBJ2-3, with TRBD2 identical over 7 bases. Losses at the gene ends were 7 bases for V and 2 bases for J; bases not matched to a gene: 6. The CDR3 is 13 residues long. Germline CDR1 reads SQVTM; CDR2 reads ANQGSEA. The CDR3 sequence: CSAEAGTTDTQYF. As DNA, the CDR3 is TGCAGCGCCGAAGCGGGAACCACAGATACGCAGTATTTT.

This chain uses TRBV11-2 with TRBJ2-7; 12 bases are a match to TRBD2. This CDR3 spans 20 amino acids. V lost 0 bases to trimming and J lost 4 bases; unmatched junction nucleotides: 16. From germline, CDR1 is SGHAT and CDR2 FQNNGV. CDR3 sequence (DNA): TGTGCCAGCAGCTTAGATTTAGGGTTTTTAGCTAGCGGGAGGGAATACGAGCAGTACTTC. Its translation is CASSLDLGFLASGREYEQYF.

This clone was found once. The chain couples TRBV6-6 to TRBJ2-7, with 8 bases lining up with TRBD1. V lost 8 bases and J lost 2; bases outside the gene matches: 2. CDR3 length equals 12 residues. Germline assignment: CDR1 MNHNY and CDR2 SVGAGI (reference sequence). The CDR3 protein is CASGTGPYEQYF. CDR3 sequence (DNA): TGTGCCAGCGGGACAGGCCCCTACGAGCAGTACTTC.

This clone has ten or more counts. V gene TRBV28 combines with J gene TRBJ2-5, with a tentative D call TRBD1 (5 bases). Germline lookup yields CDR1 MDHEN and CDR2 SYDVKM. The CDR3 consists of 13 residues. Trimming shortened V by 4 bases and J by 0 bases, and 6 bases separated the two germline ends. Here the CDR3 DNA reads TGTGCCAGCAGTTACAGGTACCAAGAGACCCAGTACTTC. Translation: CASSYRYQETQYF.

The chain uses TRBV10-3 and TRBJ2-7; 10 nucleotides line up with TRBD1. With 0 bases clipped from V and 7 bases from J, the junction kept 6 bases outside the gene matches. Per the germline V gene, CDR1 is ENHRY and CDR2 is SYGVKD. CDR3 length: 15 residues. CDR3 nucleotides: TGTGCCATCAGTGAGTCATCGGGACAGGGGAGGGAGCAGTACTTC. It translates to CAISESSGQGREQYF.

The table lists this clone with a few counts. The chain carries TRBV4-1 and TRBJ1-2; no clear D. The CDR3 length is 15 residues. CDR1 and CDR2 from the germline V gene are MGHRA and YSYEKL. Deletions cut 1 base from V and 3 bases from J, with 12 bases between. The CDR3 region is CASSQAAGEHYGYTF. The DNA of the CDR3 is TGCGCCAGCAGCCAAGCGGCGGGAGAACACTATGGCTACACCTTC.

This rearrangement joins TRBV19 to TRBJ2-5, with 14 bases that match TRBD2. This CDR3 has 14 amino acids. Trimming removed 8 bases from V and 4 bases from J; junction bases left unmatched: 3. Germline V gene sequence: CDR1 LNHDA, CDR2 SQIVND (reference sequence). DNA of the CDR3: TGTGCCAGTGGACTAGCGGGGGGTGGAGAGACCCAGTACTTC. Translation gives CASGLAGGGETQYF.

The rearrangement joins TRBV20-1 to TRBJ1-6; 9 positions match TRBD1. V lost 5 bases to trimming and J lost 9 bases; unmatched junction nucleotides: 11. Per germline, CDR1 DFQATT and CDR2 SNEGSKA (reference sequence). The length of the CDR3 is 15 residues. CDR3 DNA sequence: TGCAGTGCTGGTGGAGCGGGACAGGGAAGTTCACCCCTCCACTTT. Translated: CSAGGAGQGSSPLHF.

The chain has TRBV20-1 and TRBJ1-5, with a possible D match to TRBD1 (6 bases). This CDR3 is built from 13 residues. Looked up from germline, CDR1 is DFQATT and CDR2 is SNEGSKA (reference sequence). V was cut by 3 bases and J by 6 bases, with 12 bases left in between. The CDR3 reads CSASSAGVQPQHF. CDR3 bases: TGCAGTGCTAGTTCGGCAGGGGTTCAGCCCCAGCATTTT.

The CDR3 DNA is TGCGCCAGCAGCTTGGCTACGGGTGGAAATTCACCCCTCCACTTT. It specifies CASSLATGGNSPLHF. The chain has TRBV5-1 and TRBJ1-6; no clear D gene. This CDR3 spans 15 amino acids. CDR1 and CDR2 from the germline V gene are SGHRS and YFSETQ. Between the trimmed V and J ends, which lost 0 bases and 7 bases, there was a span of 11 bases. The entire variable domain, with the rest obtained from reference TRBV5-1 and TRBJ1-6, is as follows: KAGVTQTPRYLIKTRGQQVTLSCSPISGHRSVSWYQQTPGQGLQFLFEYFSETQRNKGNFPGRFSGRQFSNSRSEMNVSTLELGDSALYLCASSLATGGNSPLHFGNGTRLTVT.

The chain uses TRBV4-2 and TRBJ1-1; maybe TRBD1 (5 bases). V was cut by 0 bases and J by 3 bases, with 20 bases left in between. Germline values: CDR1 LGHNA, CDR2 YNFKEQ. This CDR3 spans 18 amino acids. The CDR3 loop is CASSQELMAGQGYTEAFF. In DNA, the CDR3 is TGTGCCAGCAGCCAAGAGCTAATGGCCGGCCAGGGATACACTGAAGCTTTCTTT.

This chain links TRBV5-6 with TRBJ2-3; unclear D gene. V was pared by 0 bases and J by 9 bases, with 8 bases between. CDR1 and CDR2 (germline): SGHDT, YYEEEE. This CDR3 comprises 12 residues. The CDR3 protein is CASSLVIQTQYF. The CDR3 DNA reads TGTGCCAGCAGCTTGGTCATTCAAACGCAGTATTTT.

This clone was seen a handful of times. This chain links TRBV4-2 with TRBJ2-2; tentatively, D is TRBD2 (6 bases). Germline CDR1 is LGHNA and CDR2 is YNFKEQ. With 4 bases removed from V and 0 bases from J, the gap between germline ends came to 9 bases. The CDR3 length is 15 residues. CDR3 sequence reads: CASSPRGTNTGELFF. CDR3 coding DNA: TGTGCCAGCAGCCCACGGGGGACGAACACCGGGGAGCTGTTTTTT.

CDR3 sequence reads: CASSPRTSGGFGETQYF. CDR3 bases: TGTGCCAGCAGTCCGCGGACTAGCGGGGGCTTCGGGGAGACCCAGTACTTC. The genes are TRBV27 and TRBJ2-5; 13 bases match TRBD2. The CDR3 length is 17 residues. Germline lookup yields CDR1 MNHEY and CDR2 SMNVEV (reference sequence). With 5 bases clipped from V and 5 bases from J, the junction kept 11 bases outside the gene matches.

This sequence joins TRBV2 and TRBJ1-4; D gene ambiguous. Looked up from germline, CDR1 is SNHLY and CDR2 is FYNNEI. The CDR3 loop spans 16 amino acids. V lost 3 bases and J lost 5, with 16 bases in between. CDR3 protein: CASSENPVTWNEKLFF. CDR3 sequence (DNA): TGTGCCAGCAGTGAGAATCCGGTAACGTGGAATGAAAAACTGTTTTTT.

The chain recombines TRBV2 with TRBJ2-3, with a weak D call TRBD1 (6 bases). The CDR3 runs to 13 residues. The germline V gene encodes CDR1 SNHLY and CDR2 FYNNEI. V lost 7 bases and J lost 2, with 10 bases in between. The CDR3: CASKGEPTDTQYF. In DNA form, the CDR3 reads TGTGCCAGCAAGGGGGAGCCCACAGATACGCAGTATTTT.

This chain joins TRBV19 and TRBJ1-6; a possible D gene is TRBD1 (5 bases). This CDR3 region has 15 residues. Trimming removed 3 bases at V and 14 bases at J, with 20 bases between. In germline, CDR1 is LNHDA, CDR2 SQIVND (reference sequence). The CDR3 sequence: CASSIVQVPVSALHF. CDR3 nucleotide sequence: TGTGCCAGTAGTATCGTACAGGTTCCCGTTTCCGCCCTCCACTTT.

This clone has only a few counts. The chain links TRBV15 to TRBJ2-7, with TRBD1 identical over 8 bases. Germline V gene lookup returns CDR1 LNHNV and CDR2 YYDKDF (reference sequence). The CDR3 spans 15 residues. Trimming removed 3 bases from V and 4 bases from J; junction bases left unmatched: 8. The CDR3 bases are TGTGCCACCAGCAGGGAGAGGGACAGGATGTACGAGCAGTACTTC. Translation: CATSRERDRMYEQYF.

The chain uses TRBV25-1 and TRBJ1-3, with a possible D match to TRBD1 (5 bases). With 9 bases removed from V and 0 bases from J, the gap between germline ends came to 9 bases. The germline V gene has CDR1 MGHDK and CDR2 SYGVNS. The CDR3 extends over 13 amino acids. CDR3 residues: CASRRGSGNTIYF. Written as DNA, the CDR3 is TGTGCCAGTCGGAGGGGCTCTGGAAACACCATATATTTT.

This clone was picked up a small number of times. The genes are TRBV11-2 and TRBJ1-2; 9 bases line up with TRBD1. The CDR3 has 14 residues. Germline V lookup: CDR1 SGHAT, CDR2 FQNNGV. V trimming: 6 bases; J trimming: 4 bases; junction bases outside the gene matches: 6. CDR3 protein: CASSTGGEGYGYTF. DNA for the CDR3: TGTGCCAGCAGTACAGGGGGCGAGGGCTATGGCTACACCTTC.

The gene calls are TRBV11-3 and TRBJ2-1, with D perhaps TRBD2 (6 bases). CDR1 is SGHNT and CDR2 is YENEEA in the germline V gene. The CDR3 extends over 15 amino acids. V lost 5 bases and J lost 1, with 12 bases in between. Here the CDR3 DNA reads TGTGCCAGCAGCCTCTTCGGGGGATCCTACAATGAGCAGTTCTTC. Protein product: CASSLFGGSYNEQFF.

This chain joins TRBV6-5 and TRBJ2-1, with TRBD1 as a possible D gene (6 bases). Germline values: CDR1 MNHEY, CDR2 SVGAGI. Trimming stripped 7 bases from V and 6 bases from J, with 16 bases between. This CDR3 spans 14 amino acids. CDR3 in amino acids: CASTFAGAGNEQFF. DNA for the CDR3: TGTGCCAGCACCTTCGCAGGGGCGGGCAATGAGCAGTTCTTC.

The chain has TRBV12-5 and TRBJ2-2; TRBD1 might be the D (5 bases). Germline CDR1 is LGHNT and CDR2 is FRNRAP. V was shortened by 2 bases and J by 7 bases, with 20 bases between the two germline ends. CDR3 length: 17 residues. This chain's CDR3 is CASGLTESWEGVGELFF. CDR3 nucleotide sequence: TGTGCTAGTGGTTTGACGGAATCGTGGGAAGGGGTCGGGGAGCTGTTTTTT.

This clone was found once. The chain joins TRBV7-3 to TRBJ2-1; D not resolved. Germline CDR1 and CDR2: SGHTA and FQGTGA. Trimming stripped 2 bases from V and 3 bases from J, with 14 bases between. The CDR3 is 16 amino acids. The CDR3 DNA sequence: TGTGCCAGCAGCTTAGACCCGGGTGGCCACTACAATGAGCAGTTCTTC. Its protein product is CASSLDPGGHYNEQFF.

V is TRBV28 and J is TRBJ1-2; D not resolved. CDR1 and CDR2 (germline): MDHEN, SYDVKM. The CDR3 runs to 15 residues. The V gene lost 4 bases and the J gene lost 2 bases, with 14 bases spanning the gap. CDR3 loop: CASSSRGIPNYGYTF. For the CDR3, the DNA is TGTGCCAGCAGTTCCCGCGGCATACCCAACTATGGCTACACCTTC.